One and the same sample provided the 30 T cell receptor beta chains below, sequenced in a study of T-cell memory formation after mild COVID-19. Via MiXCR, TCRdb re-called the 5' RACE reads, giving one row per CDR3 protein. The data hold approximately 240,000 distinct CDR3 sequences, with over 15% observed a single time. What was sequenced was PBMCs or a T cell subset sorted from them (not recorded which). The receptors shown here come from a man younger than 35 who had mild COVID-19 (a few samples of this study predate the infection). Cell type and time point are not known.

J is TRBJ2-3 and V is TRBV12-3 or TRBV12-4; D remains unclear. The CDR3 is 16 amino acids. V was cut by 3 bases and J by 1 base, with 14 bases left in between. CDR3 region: CASSFWRHRRTDTQYF. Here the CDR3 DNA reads TGTGCCAGCAGTTTCTGGCGACACAGACGCACAGATACGCAGTATTTT.

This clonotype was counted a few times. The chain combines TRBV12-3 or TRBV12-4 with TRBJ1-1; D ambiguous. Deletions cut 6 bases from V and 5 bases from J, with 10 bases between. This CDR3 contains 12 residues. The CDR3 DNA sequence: TGTGCCAGCAGCTTTGCGTTGACTGAAGCTTTCTTT. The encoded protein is CASSFALTEAFF.

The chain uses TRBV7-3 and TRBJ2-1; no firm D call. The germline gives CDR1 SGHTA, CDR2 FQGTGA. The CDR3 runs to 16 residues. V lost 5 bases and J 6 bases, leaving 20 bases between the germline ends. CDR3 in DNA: TGTGCCAGCAGCCACGACCCTCAAGCAGAGATCAATGAGCAGTTCTTC. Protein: CASSHDPQAEINEQFF.

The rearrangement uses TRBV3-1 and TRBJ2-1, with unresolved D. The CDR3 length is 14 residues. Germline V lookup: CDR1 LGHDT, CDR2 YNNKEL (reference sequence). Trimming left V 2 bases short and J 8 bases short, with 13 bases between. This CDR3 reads CASSQNRGGDEQFF. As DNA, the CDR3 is TGTGCCAGCAGCCAAAACCGAGGCGGCGATGAGCAGTTCTTC.

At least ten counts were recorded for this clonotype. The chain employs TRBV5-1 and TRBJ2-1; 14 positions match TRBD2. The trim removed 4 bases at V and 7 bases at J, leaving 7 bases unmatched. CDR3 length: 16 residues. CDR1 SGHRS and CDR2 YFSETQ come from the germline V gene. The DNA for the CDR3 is TGCGCCAGCAGCCTGGGACTAGCGGGGGCGCTGAATGAGCAGTTCTTC. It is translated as CASSLGLAGALNEQFF.

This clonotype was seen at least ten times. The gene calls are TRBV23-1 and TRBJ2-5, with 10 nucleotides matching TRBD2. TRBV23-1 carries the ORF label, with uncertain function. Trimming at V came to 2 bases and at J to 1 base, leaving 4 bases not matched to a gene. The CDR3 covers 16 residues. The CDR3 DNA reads TGCGCCAGCAGTCAACGGCTAGCGGGGGCCCAAGAGACCCAGTACTTC. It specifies CASSQRLAGAQETQYF.

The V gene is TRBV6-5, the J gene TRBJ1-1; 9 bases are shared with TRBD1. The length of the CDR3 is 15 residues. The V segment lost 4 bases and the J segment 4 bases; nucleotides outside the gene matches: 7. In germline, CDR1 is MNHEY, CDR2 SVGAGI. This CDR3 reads CASSFDRGSATEAFF. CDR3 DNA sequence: TGTGCCAGCAGTTTCGACAGGGGGAGTGCCACTGAAGCTTTCTTT.

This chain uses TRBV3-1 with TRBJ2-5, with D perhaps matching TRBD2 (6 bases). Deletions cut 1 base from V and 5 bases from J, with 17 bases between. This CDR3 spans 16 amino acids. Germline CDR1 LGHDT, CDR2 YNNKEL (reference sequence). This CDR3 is CASSQAQPRRGETQYF. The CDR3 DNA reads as TGTGCCAGCAGCCAAGCACAGCCCCGCCGGGGGGAGACCCAGTACTTC.

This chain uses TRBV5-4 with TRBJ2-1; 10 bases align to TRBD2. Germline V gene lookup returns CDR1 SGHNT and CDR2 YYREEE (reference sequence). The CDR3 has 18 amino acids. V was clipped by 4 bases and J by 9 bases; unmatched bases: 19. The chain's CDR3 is CASSPGGASGGAYGEQFF. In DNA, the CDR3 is TGTGCCAGCAGCCCCGGAGGAGCAAGCGGGGGGGCCTATGGTGAGCAGTTCTTC.

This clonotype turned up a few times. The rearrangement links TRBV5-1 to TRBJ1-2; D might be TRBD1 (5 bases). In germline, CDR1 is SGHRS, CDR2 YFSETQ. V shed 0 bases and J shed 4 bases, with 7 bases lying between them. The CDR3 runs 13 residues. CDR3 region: CASSLAGFYGYTF. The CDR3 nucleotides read TGCGCCAGCAGCTTGGCAGGGTTCTATGGCTACACCTTC.

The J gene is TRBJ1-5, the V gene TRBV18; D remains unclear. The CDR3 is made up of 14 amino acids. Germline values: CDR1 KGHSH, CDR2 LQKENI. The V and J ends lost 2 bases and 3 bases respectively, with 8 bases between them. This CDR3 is CASSPEEANQPQHF. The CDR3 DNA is TGTGCCAGCTCACCAGAGGAAGCCAATCAGCCCCAGCATTTT.

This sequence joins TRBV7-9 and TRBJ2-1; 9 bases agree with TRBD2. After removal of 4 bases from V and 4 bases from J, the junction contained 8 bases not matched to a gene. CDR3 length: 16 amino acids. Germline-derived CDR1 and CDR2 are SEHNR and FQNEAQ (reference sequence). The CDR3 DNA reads TGTGCCAGCAGCTCCGGGCCGGCGGGGGGGTACAATGAGCAGTTCTTC. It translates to CASSSGPAGGYNEQFF.

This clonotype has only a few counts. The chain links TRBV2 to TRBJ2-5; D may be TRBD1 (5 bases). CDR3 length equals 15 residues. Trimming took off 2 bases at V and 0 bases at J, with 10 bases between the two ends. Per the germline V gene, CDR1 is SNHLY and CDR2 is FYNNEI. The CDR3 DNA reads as TGTGCCAGCAGTGAACAGGGAACTTACCAAGAGACCCAGTACTTC. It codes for CASSEQGTYQETQYF.

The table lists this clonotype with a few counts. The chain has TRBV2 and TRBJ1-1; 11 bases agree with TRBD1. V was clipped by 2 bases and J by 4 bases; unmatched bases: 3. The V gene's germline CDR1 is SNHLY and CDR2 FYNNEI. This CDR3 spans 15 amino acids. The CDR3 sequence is CASSERGTGGTEAFF. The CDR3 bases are TGTGCCAGCAGTGAAAGGGGGACAGGGGGCACTGAAGCTTTCTTT.

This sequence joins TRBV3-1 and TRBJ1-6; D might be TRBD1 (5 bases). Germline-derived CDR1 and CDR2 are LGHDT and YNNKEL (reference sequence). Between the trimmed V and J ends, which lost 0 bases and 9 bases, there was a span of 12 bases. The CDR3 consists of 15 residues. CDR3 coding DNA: TGTGCCAGCAGCCAAGAGGGGGTCTTTCGTTCACCCCTCCACTTT. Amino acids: CASSQEGVFRSPLHF.

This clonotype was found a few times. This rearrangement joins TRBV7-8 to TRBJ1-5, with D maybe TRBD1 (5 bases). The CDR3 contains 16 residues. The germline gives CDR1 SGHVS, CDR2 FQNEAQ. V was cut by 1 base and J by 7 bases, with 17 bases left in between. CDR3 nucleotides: TGTGCCAGCAGCTTAGTGGCTCAGGGCACACGACAGCCCCAGCATTTT. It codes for CASSLVAQGTRQPQHF.

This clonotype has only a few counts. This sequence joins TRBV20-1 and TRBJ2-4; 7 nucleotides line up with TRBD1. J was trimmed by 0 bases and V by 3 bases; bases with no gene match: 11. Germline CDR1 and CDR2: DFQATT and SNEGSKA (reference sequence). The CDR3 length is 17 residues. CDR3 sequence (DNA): TGCAGTGCTAGTCGTGGAACAGGGGCGGGAGCCAAAAACATTCAGTACTTC. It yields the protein CSASRGTGAGAKNIQYF.

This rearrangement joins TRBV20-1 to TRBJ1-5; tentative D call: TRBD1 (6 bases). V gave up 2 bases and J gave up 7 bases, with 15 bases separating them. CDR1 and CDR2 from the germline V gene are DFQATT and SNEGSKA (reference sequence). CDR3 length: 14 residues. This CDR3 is CSARWGGAGQPQHF. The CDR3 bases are TGCAGTGCTAGATGGGGGGGGGCTGGGCAGCCCCAGCATTTT.

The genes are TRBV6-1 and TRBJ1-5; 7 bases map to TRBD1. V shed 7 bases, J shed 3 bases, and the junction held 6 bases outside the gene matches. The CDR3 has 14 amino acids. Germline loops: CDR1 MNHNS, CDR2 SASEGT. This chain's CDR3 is CASNPGTDNQPQHF. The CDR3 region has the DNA TGTGCCAGCAACCCAGGGACAGACAATCAGCCCCAGCATTTT.

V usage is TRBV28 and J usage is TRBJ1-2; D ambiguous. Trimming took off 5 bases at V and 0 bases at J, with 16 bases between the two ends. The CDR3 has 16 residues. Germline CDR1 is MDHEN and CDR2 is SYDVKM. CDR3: CASSRPPWKTNYGYTF. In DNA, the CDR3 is TGTGCCAGCAGTCGCCCGCCTTGGAAGACTAACTATGGCTACACCTTC.

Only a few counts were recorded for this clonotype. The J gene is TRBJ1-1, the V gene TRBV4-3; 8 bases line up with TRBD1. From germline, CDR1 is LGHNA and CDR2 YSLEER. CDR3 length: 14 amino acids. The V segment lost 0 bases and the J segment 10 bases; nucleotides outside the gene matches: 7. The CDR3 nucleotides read TGCGCCAGCAGCCAAGACAGGGGGCTCGTTCCAGCTTTCTTT. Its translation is CASSQDRGLVPAFF.

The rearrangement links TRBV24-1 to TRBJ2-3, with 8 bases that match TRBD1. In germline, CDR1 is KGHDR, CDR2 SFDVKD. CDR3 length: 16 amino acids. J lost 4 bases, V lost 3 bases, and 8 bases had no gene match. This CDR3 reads CATSDPDRGASDTQYF. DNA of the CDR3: TGTGCCACCAGTGATCCCGACAGGGGAGCTTCAGATACGCAGTATTTT.

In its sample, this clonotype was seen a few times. The CDR3 loop reads CASSRSGSGDSYEQYF. CDR3 bases: TGTGCCAGCAGCCGTTCGGGTAGCGGGGACTCCTACGAGCAGTACTTC. V usage is TRBV7-6 and J usage is TRBJ2-7, with 8 bases that match TRBD2. J lost 0 bases, V lost 5 bases, and 9 bases had no gene match. Germline V CDR1 and CDR2: SGHVS, FNYEAQ. The CDR3 has 16 amino acids. The whole variable domain, remainder taken from reference TRBV7-6 and TRBJ2-7, is GAGVSQSPRYKVTKRGQDVALRCDPISGHVSLYWYRQALGQGPEFLTYFNYEAQQDKSGLPNDRFSAERPEGSISTLTIQRTEQRDSAMYRCASSRSGSGDSYEQYFGPGTRLTVT.

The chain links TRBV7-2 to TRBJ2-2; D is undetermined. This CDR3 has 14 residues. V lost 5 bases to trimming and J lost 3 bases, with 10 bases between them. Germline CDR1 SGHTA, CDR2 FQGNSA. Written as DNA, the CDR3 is TGTGCCAGCAGCCGTAATCGGCACACCGGGGAGCTGTTTTTT. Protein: CASSRNRHTGELFF.

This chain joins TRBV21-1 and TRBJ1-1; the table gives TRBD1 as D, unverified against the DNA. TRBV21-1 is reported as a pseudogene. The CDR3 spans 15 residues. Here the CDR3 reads CASRNGQGEFTEAFF. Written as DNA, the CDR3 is TGTGCCAGCAGAAACGGACAGGGAGAGTTCACTGAAGCTTTCTTT.

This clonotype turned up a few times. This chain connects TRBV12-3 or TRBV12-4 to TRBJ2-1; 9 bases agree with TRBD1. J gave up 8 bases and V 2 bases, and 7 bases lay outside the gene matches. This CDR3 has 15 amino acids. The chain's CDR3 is CASSLMGQGLDEQFF. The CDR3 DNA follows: TGTGCCAGCAGTTTAATGGGACAGGGCTTGGATGAGCAGTTCTTC.

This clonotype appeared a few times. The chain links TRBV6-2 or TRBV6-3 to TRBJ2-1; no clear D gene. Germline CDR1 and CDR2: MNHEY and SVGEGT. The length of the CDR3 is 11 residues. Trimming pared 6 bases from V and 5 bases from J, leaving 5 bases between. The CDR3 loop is CASRRHNEQFF. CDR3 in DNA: TGTGCCAGCAGGCGGCACAATGAGCAGTTCTTC.

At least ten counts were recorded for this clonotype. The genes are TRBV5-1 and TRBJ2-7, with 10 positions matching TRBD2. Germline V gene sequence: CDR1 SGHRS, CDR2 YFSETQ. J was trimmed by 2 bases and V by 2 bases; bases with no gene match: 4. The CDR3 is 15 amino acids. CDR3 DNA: TGCGCCAGCAGCTTCGGTAGCGGGGGGACCTACGAGCAGTACTTC. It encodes CASSFGSGGTYEQYF.

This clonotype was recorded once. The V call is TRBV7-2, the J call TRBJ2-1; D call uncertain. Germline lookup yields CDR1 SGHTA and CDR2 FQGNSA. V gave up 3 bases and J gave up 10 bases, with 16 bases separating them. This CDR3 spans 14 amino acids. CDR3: CASSFPESFREQFF. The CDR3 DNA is TGTGCCAGCAGCTTTCCCGAGTCCTTCCGGGAGCAGTTCTTC.

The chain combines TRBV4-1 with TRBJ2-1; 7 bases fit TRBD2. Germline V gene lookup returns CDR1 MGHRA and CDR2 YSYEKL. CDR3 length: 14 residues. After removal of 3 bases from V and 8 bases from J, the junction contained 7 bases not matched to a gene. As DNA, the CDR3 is TGCGCCAGCAGCCACGGTTGGGGGGGGGATGAGCAGTTCTTC. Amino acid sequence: CASSHGWGGDEQFF.